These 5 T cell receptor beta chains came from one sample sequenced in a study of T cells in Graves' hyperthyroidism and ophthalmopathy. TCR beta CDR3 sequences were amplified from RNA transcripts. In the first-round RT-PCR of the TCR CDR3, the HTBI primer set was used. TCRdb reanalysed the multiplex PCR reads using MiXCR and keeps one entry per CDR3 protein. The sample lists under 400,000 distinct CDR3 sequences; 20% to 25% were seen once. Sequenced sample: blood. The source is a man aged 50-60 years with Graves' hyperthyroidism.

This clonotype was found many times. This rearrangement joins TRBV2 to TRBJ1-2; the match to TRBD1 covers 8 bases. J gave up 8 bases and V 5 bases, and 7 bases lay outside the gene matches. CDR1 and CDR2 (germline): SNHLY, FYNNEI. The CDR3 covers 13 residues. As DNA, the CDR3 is TGTGCCAGCAGTCCCCGACAGGGGAAAGGCTACACCTTC. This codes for CASSPRQGKGYTF.

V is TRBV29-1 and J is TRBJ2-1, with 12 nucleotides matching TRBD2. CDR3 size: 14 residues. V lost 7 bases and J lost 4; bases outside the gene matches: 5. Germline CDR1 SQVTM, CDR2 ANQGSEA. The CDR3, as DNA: TGCAGCGCCAGGACTAGCGGGATTTACAATGAGCAGTTCTTC. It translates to CSARTSGIYNEQFF.

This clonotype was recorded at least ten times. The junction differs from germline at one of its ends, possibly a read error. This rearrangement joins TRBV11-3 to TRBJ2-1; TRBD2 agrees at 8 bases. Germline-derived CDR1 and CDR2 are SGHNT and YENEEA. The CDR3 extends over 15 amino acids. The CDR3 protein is CASSLAGGDYNEQFF. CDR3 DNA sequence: TGTGCCAGCAGTTTAGCCGGGGGGGACTACAATGAGCAGTTCTTC.

CDR3 nucleotides: TGTGCCTGGAGTGTACGGGGCGGCGCGAACACCGGGGAGCTGTTTTTT. Its translation is CAWSVRGGANTGELFF. V usage is TRBV30 and J usage is TRBJ2-2; D is possibly TRBD1 or TRBD2 (5 bases each). The CDR3 spans 16 residues. The ends were cut back, 0 bases at V and 0 bases at J, with 11 bases in the middle. The germline CDR1 and CDR2 sequences are GTSNPN and SVGIG (reference sequence). The whole variable domain, filled in from reference TRBV30 and TRBJ2-2, reads SQTIHQWPATLVQPVGSPLSLECTVEGTSNPNLYWYRQAAGRGLQLLFYSVGIGQISSEVPQNLSASRPQDRQFILSSKKLLLSDSGFYLCAWSVRGGANTGELFFGEGSRLTVL.

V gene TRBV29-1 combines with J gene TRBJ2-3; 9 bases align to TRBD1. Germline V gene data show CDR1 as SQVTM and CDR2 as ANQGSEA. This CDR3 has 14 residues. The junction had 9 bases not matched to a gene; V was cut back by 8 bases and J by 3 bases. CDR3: CSILRGTGTDTQYF. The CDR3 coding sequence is TGCAGCATACTCCGCGGGACAGGGACAGATACGCAGTATTTT.